A selection of T cell receptor beta chains follows, all from one sample in a study of T-cell reconstitution after alpha-beta-depleted transplantation in children. One entry per CDR3 protein, called by TCRdb with MiXCR from the PCR reads. The sample has hundreds of thousands of distinct CDR3 sequences, 10% to 15% seen once. Sequenced material: PBMCs, mostly from graft donor cells, taken 360 days after TCRalphabeta/CD19-depleted stem cell transplant. These receptors came from a male patient aged 10-17 years who had a stem cell transplant for acute myeloid leukemia, so the T cells may come from the graft donor. CDR3s include the opening cysteine and the closing phenylalanine or tryptophan. The order of the fields is D gene, V gene, J gene, clone size, CDR3 protein, CDR3 DNA. A D gene is named only where the DNA matches it firmly. Clone size is stated in some rows and not others, as once, few, many or a class when expanded.

>NA|TRBV20-1|TRBJ1-2|NA
CSARGPGHVYGYTF
TGCAGTGCTAGGGGACCGGGACACGTCTATGGCTACACCTTC
>NA|TRBV20-1|TRBJ2-1|many
CSATRRRRSYNEQFF
TGCAGTGCGACTAGGAGGAGGCGCTCCTACAATGAGCAGTTCTTC
>TRBD2|TRBV7-9|TRBJ2-7|few
CASSLVRGAIYEQYF
TGTGCCAGCAGCTTAGTGCGGGGGGCGATCTACGAGCAGTACTTC
>TRBD1|TRBV7-2|TRBJ2-2|few
CASRPRQGGTGELFF
TGTGCCAGCAGGCCAAGACAGGGGGGCACCGGGGAGCTGTTTTTT
>NA|TRBV14|TRBJ2-2|NA
CASSQRGIGIPGELFF
TGTGCCAGCAGCCAACGCGGGATAGGCATTCCCGGGGAGCTGTTTTTT
>NA|TRBV7-3|TRBJ2-3|many
CASSPIGGTDTQYF
TGTGCCAGCAGCCCTATCGGGGGCACAGATACGCAGTATTTT
>TRBD2|TRBV9|TRBJ2-2|few
CASSGGWREATGELFF
TGTGCCAGCAGCGGGGGCTGGCGGGAGGCCACCGGGGAGCTGTTTTTT
>NA|TRBV7-2|TRBJ1-1|few
CASSSDSDTEAFF
TGTGCCAGCAGTTCTGACTCCGACACTGAAGCTTTCTTT
>TRBD1|TRBV28|TRBJ1-1|NA
CASSFGQGGAFF
TGTGCCAGCAGTTTCGGGCAGGGGGGAGCTTTCTTT
>TRBD2|TRBV4-2|TRBJ2-3|few
CASSLLAGEGDTQYF
TGTGCCAGCAGCCTTCTAGCGGGAGAAGGAGATACGCAGTATTTT
>NA|TRBV20-1|TRBJ2-7|few
CSVKEGSYEQYF
TGCAGTGTCAAAGAAGGGTCCTACGAGCAGTACTTC